A single T cell receptor beta chain is shown here with its context. The clone's antigen remains unknown. Per-nucleotide qualities are absent, and no much larger clonotype sits a single base away. V is pared back by 0 bases and J by 9 bases, with 15 bases lying between the germline termini. From cysteine to phenylalanine, the CDR3 is 15 amino acids long. The DNA shown is the 45-base CDR3, in frame from base 1. From the germline V gene (reference sequence), CDR1 is WNHNN and CDR2 is SYGVQD. The sample originates from a study of blood T cell repertoires in COVID-19 (dated by TCRdb to the early 2020s). The study in broad terms: Samples from collaborators originated in the United States, Italy and Spain and spanned both the acute and convalescent phases of COVID-19. The material from the prospective study consisted of cDNA or gDNA derived from T cells, B-cell-depleted T cells, or PBMCs. The dataset comprised deeply sampled blood TCRbeta repertoires from subjects exposed to, actively infected with, or recovered from COVID-19. The repertoires were made available in a free public database intended to serve as a resource for research on the immune response to SARS-CoV-2. Samples came from the ongoing ImmuneRACE study (first 160 participants) plus 1,254 subjects from 6 global collaborators. Nearly every sample came with metadata listing a de-identified subject ID, COVID-19 status, age in years and sex. HLA class I and class II types, where available, came from metadata supplied by the sample provider rather than from assay-based typing.

Another Seattle source contributed samples from volunteer blood donors who had recovered from COVID-19. Collaborating institutions collected whole blood in K2EDTA tubes following their own protocols. Collaborator samples were shipped for TCRbeta analysis as frozen whole blood, isolated PBMCs, or DNA extracted from either sample type. Broad study findings and their caveats: How much clinical and demographic metadata was included differed by source and by participant, and the metadata was provided uncurated.

TCRbeta CDR3 regions were amplified from genomic DNA using the immunoSEQ Assay, a bias-controlled multiplex PCR. The authors' analysis ran thus. The number of nucleated cells in each sample was estimated from the amplification of reference gene primers within the assay. To quantify the absolute abundance of each unique TCRbeta CDR3 rearrangement, sequence reads were collapsed and filtered. For each sample, productive Simpson clonality was calculated by taking the square root of Simpson's diversity index across productive rearrangements. Here the immuneACCESS table is served through TCRdb, limited to in-frame sequences with V and J called. Missing clones are a known gap in these copies; in checked studies unresolved V genes cover under half, and the rest lacks a known reason. The D gene and trimming were derived from the DNA, and the V and J assignments and clone size from that table. This sample holds a few hundred thousand clones; approximately 87% were observed only once. Together, the top ten hold less than 6% of the sample.

The sample comprised peripheral blood. The source is a man in his sixties who had recovered from COVID-19. The chain is encoded by TRBV10-1 joined to TRBJ2-4, with a tentative D gene TRBD2 over 6 matching bases. Here the CDR3 is given as CASSESVGIGSIQYF. The DNA is TGCGCCAGCAGTGAGTCCGTGGGGATCGGGAGCATTCAGTACTTC.